This T cell receptor (beta chain) was sequenced in a study of blood T cell repertoires in COVID-19. This clone has only one observation. The germline V gene encodes CDR1 LNHDA and CDR2 SQIVND (reference sequence). V lost 5 bases to trimming and J lost 3 bases; unmatched junction nucleotides: 1. This CDR3 spans 14 amino acids. Original analysis: Reference gene primers were amplified, and this amplification served to estimate nucleated cell counts. This table comes from immunoSEQ multiplex PCR, and its TCRdb copy is limited to in-frame clones, with some not included. V and J calls plus clone size are reproduced from that table; the DNA served to infer D and trimming. Of hundreds of thousands of clones in the sample, approximately 90% are singletons; the top ten hold about 0.8%.

The genes are TRBV19 and TRBJ1-4; 9 nucleotides agree with TRBD1. The receptor comes from a man aged 55 to 70 with COVID-19, enrolled during active disease. Material for sequencing was peripheral blood. CDR3 in amino acids: CASSRQGANEKLFF. In DNA form, the CDR3 reads TGTGCCAGTAGTCGACAGGGGGCTAATGAAAAACTGTTTTTT.